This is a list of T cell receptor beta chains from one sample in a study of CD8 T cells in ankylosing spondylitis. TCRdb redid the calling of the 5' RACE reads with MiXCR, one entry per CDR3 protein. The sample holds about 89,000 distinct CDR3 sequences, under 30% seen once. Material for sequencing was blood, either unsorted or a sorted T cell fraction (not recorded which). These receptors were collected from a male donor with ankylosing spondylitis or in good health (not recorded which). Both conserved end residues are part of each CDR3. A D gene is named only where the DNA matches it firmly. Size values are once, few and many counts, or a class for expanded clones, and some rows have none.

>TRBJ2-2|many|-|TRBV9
CASSRLDRNTGELFF
TGTGCCAGCAGCCGTCTAGACAGGAACACCGGGGAGCTGTTTTTT
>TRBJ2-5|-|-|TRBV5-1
CASSLGTTQETQYF
TGCGCCAGCAGCTTAGGGACAACCCAAGAGACCCAGTACTTC
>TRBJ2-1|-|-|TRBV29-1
CSVHGVDYNEQFF
TGCAGCGTGCATGGCGTCGACTACAATGAGCAGTTCTTC
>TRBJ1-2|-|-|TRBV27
CASSSSEGELYGYTF
TGTGCCAGCAGTTCCTCGGAGGGTGAGCTCTATGGCTACACCTTC
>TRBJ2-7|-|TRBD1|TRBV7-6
CASSTGQALYEQYF
TGTGCCAGCAGCACTGGACAGGCTCTCTACGAGCAGTACTTC
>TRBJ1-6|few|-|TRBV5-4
CASSLSGTANSPLHF
TGTGCCAGCAGCTTATCCGGGACGGCCAATTCACCCCTCCACTTT
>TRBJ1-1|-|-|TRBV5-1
CASSLGILQANDEAFF
TGCGCCAGCAGCTTGGGAATATTACAGGCGAACGATGAAGCTTTCTTT
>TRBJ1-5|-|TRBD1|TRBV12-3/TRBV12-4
CASSLTGQYQPQHF
TGTGCCAGCAGTTTAACGGGACAGTATCAGCCCCAGCATTTT
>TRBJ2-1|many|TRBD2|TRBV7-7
CASSLAREPYNEQFF
TGTGCTAGCAGCTTAGCGCGGGAGCCCTACAATGAGCAGTTCTTC
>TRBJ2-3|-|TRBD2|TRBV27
CASSSRTSGYTDTQYF
TGTGCCAGCAGTTCGCGGACTAGCGGGTACACAGATACGCAGTATTTT
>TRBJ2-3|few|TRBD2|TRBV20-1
CSATPNPSGGTDTQYF
TGCAGTGCTACACCAAACCCTAGCGGGGGCACAGATACGCAGTATTTT
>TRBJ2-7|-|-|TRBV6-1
CASSLTGQSSYEQYF
TGTGCCAGCAGTCTTACAGGACAAAGCTCCTACGAGCAGTACTTC
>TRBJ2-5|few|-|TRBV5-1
CASSRYDRDQETQYF
TGCGCCAGCAGCCGATACGACAGAGACCAAGAGACCCAGTACTTC
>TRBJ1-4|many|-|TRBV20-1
CSARSRTDLKLFF
TGCAGTGCTCGTTCGAGGACCGATCTGAAACTGTTTTTT